This T cell receptor (beta chain) was observed in a study of blood T cell repertoires in COVID-19. Turning to the study itself: The origin of the acute and convalescent COVID-19 samples was the United States, Italy and Spain. In each case, the material was cDNA or gDNA derived from T cells, B-cell-depleted T cells, or PBMCs.

Authors' data handling: Reference gene primer amplification gave nucleated cell count estimates. The assay was immunoSEQ multiplex PCR, and TCRdb's table has in-frame clones only and misses some. V and J calls and clone size come straight from that table; D and trimming were deduced from the DNA. Of around 100,000 clones listed, 75% to 90% are singletons. The sample holds a few counts of this clone. Specimen: peripheral blood. The TCR sequence derives from a woman aged 70 to 79 with acute or convalescent COVID-19.

The DNA for the CDR3 is TGCGCCAGCAGCCAAAGGGGGGGAAACCCTTGGGTCAAAAACATTCAGTACTTC. It codes for CASSQRGGNPWVKNIQYF. The chain combines TRBV4-1 with TRBJ2-4, with TRBD2 as a possible D gene (7 bases). CDR1 and CDR2 from the germline V gene are MGHRA and YSYEKL. Trimming removed 2 bases at V and 3 bases at J, with 20 bases between. The CDR3 contains 18 residues.